The TCR beta chain described here comes from a study of blood T cell repertoires in COVID-19. At the level of the study: The study drew acute and convalescent COVID-19 samples from the United States, Italy and Spain. In each case, the material was cDNA or gDNA derived from T cells, B-cell-depleted T cells, or PBMCs.

The CDR3 consists of 18 residues. The V end was cut by 3 bases, the J end by 1 base, with 21 bases between. The germline CDR1 and CDR2 sequences are LNHNV and YYDKDF (reference sequence). Seattle enrolled patients during active infection and tracked them longitudinally. As handled by the study authors: The authors estimated nucleated cell counts from reference gene primer amplification. The assay was immunoSEQ multiplex PCR, and TCRdb's table has in-frame clones only and misses some. V, J and clone size reflect that table, while D and trimming were determined from the DNA. Among 350,000 or so clones, roughly 87% were seen once, and the ten largest hold approximately 4.1%.

The sample comprised peripheral blood. The chain links TRBV15 to TRBJ1-1, with a tentative D call TRBD1 (6 bases). The sequence was obtained from a woman aged 55-69 years with COVID-19, enrolled during active disease. Here the CDR3 reads CATSRGQGYGARNTEAFF. In DNA, the CDR3 is TGTGCCACCAGCAGGGGCCAGGGGTACGGGGCCCGGAACACTGAAGCTTTCTTT.